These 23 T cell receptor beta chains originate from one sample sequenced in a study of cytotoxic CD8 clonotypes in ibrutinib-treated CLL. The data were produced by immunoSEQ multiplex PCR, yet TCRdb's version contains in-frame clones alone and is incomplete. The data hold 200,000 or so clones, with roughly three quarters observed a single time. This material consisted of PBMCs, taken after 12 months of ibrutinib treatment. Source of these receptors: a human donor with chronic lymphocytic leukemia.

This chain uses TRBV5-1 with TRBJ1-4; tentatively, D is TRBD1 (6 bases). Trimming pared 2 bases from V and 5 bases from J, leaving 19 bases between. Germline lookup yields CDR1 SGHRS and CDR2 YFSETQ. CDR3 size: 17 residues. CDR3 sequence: CASSFVEGEGTNEKLFF. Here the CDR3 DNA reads TGCGCCAGCAGCTTTGTCGAGGGGGAAGGAACGAATGAAAAACTGTTTTTT.

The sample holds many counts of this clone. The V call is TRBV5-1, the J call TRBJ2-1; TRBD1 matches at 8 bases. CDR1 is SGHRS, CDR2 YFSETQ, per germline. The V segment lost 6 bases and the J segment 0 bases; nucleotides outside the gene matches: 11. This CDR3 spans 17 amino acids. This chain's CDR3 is CASTGEDRDSSYNEQFF. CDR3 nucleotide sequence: TGCGCCAGCACCGGCGAGGACAGGGACAGCTCCTACAATGAGCAGTTCTTC. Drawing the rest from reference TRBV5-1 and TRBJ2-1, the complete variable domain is KAGVTQTPRYLIKTRGQQVTLSCSPISGHRSVSWYQQTPGQGLQFLFEYFSETQRNKGNFPGRFSGRQFSNSRSEMNVSTLELGDSALYLCASTGEDRDSSYNEQFFGPGTRLTVL.

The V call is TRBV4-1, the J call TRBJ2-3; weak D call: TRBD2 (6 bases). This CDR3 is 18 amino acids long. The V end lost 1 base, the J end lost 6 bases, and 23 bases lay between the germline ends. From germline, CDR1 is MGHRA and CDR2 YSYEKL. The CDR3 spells CASSQGEVGVRAVDTQYF. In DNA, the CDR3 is TGCGCCAGCAGCCAAGGGGAGGTGGGAGTTAGGGCGGTGGATACGCAGTATTTT.

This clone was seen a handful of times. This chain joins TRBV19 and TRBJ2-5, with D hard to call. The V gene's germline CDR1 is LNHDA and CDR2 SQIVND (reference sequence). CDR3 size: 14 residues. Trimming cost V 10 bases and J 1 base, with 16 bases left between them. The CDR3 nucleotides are TGTGCCACCAACAGATTCCATATCCAAGAGACCCAGTACTTC. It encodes CATNRFHIQETQYF.

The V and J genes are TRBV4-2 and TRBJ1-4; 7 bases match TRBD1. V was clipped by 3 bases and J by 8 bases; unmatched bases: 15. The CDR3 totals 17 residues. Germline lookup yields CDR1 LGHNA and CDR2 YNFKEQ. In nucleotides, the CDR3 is TGTGCCAGCAGCCAGGAGCCCCAGGGGGGCTTAGAGGAAAAACTGTTTTTT. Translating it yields CASSQEPQGGLEEKLFF.

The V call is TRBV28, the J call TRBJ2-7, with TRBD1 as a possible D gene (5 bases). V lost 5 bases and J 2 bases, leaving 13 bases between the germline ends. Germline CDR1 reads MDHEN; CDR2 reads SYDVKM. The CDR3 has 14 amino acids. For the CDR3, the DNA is TGTGCCAGCAGTCCCCTGGGGCCCACCTACGAGCAGTACTTC. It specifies CASSPLGPTYEQYF.

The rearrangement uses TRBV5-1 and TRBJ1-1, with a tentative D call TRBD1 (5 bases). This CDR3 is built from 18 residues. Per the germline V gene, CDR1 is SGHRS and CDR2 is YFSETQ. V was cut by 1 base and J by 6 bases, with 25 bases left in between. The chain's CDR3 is CASSLPMGDPLRGAEAFF. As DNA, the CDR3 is TGCGCCAGCAGCTTGCCCATGGGTGACCCGCTTAGGGGCGCTGAAGCTTTCTTT.

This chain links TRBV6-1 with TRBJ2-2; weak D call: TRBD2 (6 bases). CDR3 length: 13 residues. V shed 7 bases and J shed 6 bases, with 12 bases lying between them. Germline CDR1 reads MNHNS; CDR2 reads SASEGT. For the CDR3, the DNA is TGTGCCAGCATTTTACTAGCCCCCGGGGAGCTGTTTTTT. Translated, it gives CASILLAPGELFF.

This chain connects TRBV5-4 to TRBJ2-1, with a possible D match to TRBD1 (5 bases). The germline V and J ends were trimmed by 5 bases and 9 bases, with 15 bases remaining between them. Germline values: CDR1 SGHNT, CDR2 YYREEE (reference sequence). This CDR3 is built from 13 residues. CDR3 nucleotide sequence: TGTGCCAGCAGATCCAGGGAAAGTACTGAGCAGTTCTTC. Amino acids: CASRSRESTEQFF.

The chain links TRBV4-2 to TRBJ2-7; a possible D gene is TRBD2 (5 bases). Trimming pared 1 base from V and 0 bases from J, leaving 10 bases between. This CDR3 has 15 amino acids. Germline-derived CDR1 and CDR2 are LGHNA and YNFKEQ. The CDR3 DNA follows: TGTGCCAGCAGCCAAGCTGATCGGGGCTCCTACGAGCAGTACTTC. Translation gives CASSQADRGSYEQYF.

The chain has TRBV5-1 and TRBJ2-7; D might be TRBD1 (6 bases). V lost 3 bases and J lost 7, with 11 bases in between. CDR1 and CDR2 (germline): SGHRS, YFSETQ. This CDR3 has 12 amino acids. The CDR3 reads CASSWDIGEQYF. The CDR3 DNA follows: TGCGCCAGCAGCTGGGACATTGGGGAGCAGTACTTC.

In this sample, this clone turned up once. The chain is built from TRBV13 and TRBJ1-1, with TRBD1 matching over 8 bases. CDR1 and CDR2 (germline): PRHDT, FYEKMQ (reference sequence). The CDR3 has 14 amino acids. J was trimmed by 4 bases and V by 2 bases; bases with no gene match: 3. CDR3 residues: CASSLRTGSTEAFF. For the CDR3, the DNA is TGTGCCAGCAGCTTAAGGACAGGGTCCACTGAAGCTTTCTTT. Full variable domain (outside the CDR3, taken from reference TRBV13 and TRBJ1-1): AAGVIQSPRHLIKEKRETATLKCYPIPRHDTVYWYQQGPGQDPQFLISFYEKMQSDKGSIPDRFSAQQFSDYHSELNMSSLELGDSALYFCASSLRTGSTEAFFGQGTRLTVV.

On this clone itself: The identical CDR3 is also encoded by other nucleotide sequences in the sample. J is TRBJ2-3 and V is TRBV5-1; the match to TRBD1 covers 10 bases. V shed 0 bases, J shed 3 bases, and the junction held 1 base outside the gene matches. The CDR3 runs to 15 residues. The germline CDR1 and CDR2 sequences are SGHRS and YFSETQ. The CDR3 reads CASSLAGQGTDTQYF. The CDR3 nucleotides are TGCGCCAGCAGCTTGGCGGGACAGGGGACAGATACGCAGTATTTT.

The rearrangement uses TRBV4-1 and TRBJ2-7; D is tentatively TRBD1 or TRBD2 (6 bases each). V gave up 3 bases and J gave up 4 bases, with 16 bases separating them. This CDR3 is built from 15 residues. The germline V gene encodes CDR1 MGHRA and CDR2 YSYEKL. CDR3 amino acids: CASSHLPRGGYEQYF. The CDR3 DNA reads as TGCGCCAGCAGCCATTTACCGAGAGGGGGGTACGAGCAGTACTTC.

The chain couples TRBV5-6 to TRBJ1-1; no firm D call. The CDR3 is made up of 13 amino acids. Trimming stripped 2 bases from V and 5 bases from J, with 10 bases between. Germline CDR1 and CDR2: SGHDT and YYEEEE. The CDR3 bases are TGTGCCAGCAGCTTTGGGTGGACGACTGAAGCTTTCTTT. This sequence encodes CASSFGWTTEAFF.

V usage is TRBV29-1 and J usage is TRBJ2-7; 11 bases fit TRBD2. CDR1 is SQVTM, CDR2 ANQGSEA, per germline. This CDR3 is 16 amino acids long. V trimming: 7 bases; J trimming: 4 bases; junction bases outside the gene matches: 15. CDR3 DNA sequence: TGCAGCGCCCAAGCGGTAGCGGGAGGGCCCTATTACGAGCAGTACTTC. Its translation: CSAQAVAGGPYYEQYF.

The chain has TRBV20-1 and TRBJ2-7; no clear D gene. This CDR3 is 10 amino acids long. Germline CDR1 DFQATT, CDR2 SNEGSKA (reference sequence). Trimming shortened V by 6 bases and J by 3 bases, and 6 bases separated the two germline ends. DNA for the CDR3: TGCAGTGCCCCGGGCTACGAGCAGTACTTC. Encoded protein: CSAPGYEQYF.

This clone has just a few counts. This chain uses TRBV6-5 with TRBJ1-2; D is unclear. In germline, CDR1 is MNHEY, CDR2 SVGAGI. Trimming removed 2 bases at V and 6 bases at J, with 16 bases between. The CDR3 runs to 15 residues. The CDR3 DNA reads TGTGCCAGCAGTTACGGTCTGGCGGGGTTTAATGGCTACACCTTC. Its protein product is CASSYGLAGFNGYTF.

CDR3 amino acids: CASSLVGSGGGGYTF. The CDR3 bases are TGTGCCAGCAGCTTGGTGGGGTCAGGAGGAGGTGGCTACACCTTC. The rearrangement joins TRBV5-6 to TRBJ1-2; D is ambiguous. Germline CDR1 and CDR2: SGHDT and YYEEEE. CDR3 length equals 15 residues. Trimming pared 0 bases from V and 7 bases from J, leaving 16 bases between.

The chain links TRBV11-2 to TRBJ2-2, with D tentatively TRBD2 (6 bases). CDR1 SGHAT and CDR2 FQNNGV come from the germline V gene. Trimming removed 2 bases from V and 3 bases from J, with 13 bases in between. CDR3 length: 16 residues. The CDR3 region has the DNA TGTGCCAGCAGCTTATTTTTGGGGACTGACACCGGGGAGCTGTTTTTT. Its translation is CASSLFLGTDTGELFF.

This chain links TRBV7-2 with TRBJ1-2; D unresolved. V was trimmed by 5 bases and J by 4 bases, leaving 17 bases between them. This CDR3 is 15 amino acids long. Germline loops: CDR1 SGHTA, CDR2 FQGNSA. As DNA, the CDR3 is TGTGCCAGCAGCAAACCGAGGCGCTCGATCTATGGCTACACCTTC. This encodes CASSKPRRSIYGYTF.

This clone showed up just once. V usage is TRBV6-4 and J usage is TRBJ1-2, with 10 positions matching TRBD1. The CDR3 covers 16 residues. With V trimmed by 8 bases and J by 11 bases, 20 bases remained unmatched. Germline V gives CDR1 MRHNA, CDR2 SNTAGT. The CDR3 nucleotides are TGTGCCAGCTCTTTGTCGCCGGGACAGGGGCTTACTGGGTACACCTTC. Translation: CASSLSPGQGLTGYTF.

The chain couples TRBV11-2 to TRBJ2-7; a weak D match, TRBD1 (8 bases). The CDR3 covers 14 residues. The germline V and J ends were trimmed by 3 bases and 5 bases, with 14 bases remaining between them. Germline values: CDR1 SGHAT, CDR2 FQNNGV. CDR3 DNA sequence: TGTGCCAGCAGCTTGATAACAGGGGGGGACGAGCAGTACTTC. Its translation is CASSLITGGDEQYF.